Shown below are 18 T cell receptor beta chains from a single sample sequenced in a study of OX40 agonist ivuxolimab in advanced cancers. The data were produced by immunoSEQ multiplex PCR, yet TCRdb's version contains in-frame clones alone and is incomplete. The table lists 50,000 to 85,000 clones, roughly nine tenths of them singletons, with roughly 2.1% in the top ten. The specimen comprised CD4+ or CD8+ T cells sorted from blood, sampled in a trial of the OX40 agonist ivuxolimab. The source of these receptors is an adult with an advanced solid tumor such as melanoma, head and neck, liver or kidney cancer.

V and J are TRBV9 and TRBJ2-6, with D perhaps given as TRBD1 or TRBD2 (5 bases each). V was shortened by 4 bases and J by 0 bases, with 14 bases between the two germline ends. This CDR3 is built from 17 residues. CDR1 and CDR2 (germline): SGDLS, YYNGEE. CDR3 sequence reads: CASSSGRTYSGANVLTF. Written as DNA, the CDR3 is TGTGCCAGCAGCTCGGGACGGACCTACTCTGGGGCCAACGTCCTGACTTTC.

The chain joins TRBV6-1 to TRBJ2-1; 12 bases line up with TRBD2. The V gene end was trimmed by 4 bases and the J gene end by 7 bases; junction bases not matched to a gene: 5. This CDR3 is built from 15 residues. Germline CDR1 MNHNS, CDR2 SASEGT. CDR3 residues: CASSAGLAGLNEQFF. In nucleotides, the CDR3 is TGTGCCAGCAGTGCGGGACTAGCGGGTTTGAATGAGCAGTTCTTC.

This rearrangement joins TRBV28 to TRBJ2-3; maybe TRBD1 (6 bases). The germline V gene has CDR1 MDHEN and CDR2 SYDVKM. The length of the CDR3 is 19 residues. Trimming removed 5 bases at V and 0 bases at J, with 24 bases between. CDR3 nucleotide sequence: TGTGCCAGCAGTCCGCCGCCGGGGCGACAGGCGACGAGCACAGATACGCAGTATTTT. Translated, it gives CASSPPPGRQATSTDTQYF.

This chain uses TRBV30 with TRBJ2-1; possible D gene TRBD2, 6 bases. V lost 0 bases, J lost 2 bases, and 11 bases lay in between. CDR1 and CDR2 from the germline V gene are GTSNPN and SVGIG (reference sequence). This CDR3 region has 15 residues. The DNA of the CDR3 is TGTGCCTGGAGTGTAATGCGGGGACCCTACAATGAGCAGTTCTTC. It is translated as CAWSVMRGPYNEQFF.

This clone appeared a single time. V is TRBV7-2 and J is TRBJ2-2; TRBD2 matches 8 bases. Germline CDR1 is SGHTA and CDR2 is FQGNSA. CDR3 length: 15 residues. The J segment lost 6 bases and the V segment lost 5 bases, leaving 8 bases of the junction unmatched. CDR3 coding DNA: TGTGCCAGCAGCCCTCTAGCGGGTGGCGCCGGGGAGCTGTTTTTT. Protein sequence: CASSPLAGGAGELFF.

This chain connects TRBV6-6 to TRBJ1-1, with 7 bases matching TRBD1. Unmatched junction bases numbered 16, after V lost 6 bases and J lost 9 bases. Looked up from germline, CDR1 is MNHNY and CDR2 is SVGAGI (reference sequence). The CDR3 contains 15 residues. Written as DNA, the CDR3 is TGTGCCAGCAGCCCCTCGGACAGGAAGATTATACAAGCTTTCTTT. This translates into CASSPSDRKIIQAFF.

The genes are TRBV18 and TRBJ2-7; 10 bases map to TRBD1. The ends lost 0 bases at V and 2 bases at J; junction bases unmatched: 4. There are 16 residues in the CDR3. Germline V lookup: CDR1 KGHSH, CDR2 LQKENI. The CDR3 protein is CASSPPIGTGAYEQYF. CDR3 nucleotides: TGTGCCAGCTCACCACCCATCGGGACAGGGGCCTACGAGCAGTACTTC.

V and J are TRBV6-5 and TRBJ1-5; no clear D gene. The V gene's germline CDR1 is MNHEY and CDR2 SVGAGI. Trimming removed 5 bases at V and 6 bases at J, with 14 bases between. CDR3 length equals 14 residues. DNA for the CDR3: TGTGCCAGCAGTCTAAACCCTTCCCGTCAGCCCCAGCATTTT. This codes for CASSLNPSRQPQHF.

DNA of the CDR3: TGCAGTCCCCGAGAGACCCAGTACTTC. It specifies CSPRETQYF. The chain links TRBV20-1 to TRBJ2-5; no reliable D call. V was shortened by 8 bases and J by 4 bases, with 5 bases between the two germline ends. Germline V gene data show CDR1 as DFQATT and CDR2 as SNEGSKA (reference sequence). The CDR3 covers 9 residues.

The J gene is TRBJ2-5, the V gene TRBV28; 13 bases are a match to TRBD2. Germline V gene lookup returns CDR1 MDHEN and CDR2 SYDVKM. V shed 5 bases, J shed 5 bases, and the junction held 11 bases outside the gene matches. This CDR3 comprises 17 residues. CDR3 in amino acids: CASSVVTSGGPRETQYF. As DNA, the CDR3 is TGTGCCAGCAGTGTAGTGACTAGCGGGGGGCCCCGGGAGACCCAGTACTTC. The full variable domain, in which reference TRBV28 and TRBJ2-5 provide the parts outside the CDR3, is DVKVTQSSRYLVKRTGEKVFLECVQDMDHENMFWYRQDPGLGLRLIYFSYDVKMKEKGDIPEGYSVSREKKERFSLILESASTNQTSMYLCASSVVTSGGPRETQYFGPGTRLLVL.

The chain couples TRBV18 to TRBJ2-1; D may be TRBD1 or TRBD2 (5 bases each). V dropped 3 bases and J dropped 5 bases, with 14 bases sitting between them. The CDR3 runs 15 residues. The germline V gene has CDR1 KGHSH and CDR2 LQKENI. Here the CDR3 reads CASSPWDESHNEQFF. The DNA for the CDR3 is TGTGCCAGCTCACCCTGGGACGAAAGCCACAATGAGCAGTTCTTC. Together with reference TRBV18 and TRBJ2-1, the CDR3 gives the full variable domain: NAGVMQNPRHLVRRRGQEARLRCSPMKGHSHVYWYRQLPEEGLKFMVYLQKENIIDESGMPKERFSAEFPKEGPSILRIQQVVRGDSAAYFCASSPWDESHNEQFFGPGTRLTVL.

This rearrangement joins TRBV28 to TRBJ2-2, with 9 positions matching TRBD1. The V and J ends lost 6 bases and 2 bases, in that order; junction bases with no gene match: 10. The germline gives CDR1 MDHEN, CDR2 SYDVKM. The CDR3 loop spans 17 amino acids. The CDR3 nucleotides read TGTGCCAGCAGCGAGACAGGGGGAGGTCCCAACACCGGGGAGCTGTTTTTT. This translates into CASSETGGGPNTGELFF.

This rearrangement joins TRBV9 to TRBJ1-5; D is uncertain. Between the trimmed V and J ends, which lost 0 bases and 0 bases, there was a span of 7 bases. CDR3 length: 15 amino acids. The germline V gene encodes CDR1 SGDLS and CDR2 YYNGEE. This CDR3 reads CASSVGVDSNQPQHF. DNA of the CDR3: TGTGCCAGCAGCGTAGGCGTAGATAGCAATCAGCCCCAGCATTTT.

The V call is TRBV7-9, the J call TRBJ2-1, with 7 bases lining up with TRBD1. The V segment lost 7 bases and the J segment 7 bases; nucleotides outside the gene matches: 4. This CDR3 spans 12 amino acids. Germline CDR1 and CDR2: SEHNR and FQNEAQ (reference sequence). The CDR3 DNA follows: TGTGCCAGCATTTTACAGGGGAATGAGCAGTTCTTC. This gives the protein CASILQGNEQFF.

This chain joins TRBV11-2 and TRBJ2-4; 7 bases are shared with TRBD1. Germline CDR1 and CDR2: SGHAT and FQNNGV. There are 17 residues in the CDR3. Trimming cost V 1 base and J 0 bases; bases outside gene matches: 6. CDR3 region: CASSLGGQVGAKNIQYF. The CDR3 DNA follows: TGTGCCAGCAGCTTAGGCGGACAGGTCGGAGCCAAAAACATTCAGTACTTC.

This chain links TRBV5-6 with TRBJ1-5, with D unclear. V lost 2 bases and J lost 1, with 7 bases in between. The germline V gene has CDR1 SGHDT and CDR2 YYEEEE. The CDR3 sequence is 14 residues long. The CDR3 here is CASSFSGSNQPQHF. Written as DNA, the CDR3 is TGTGCCAGCAGCTTTTCTGGGAGCAATCAGCCCCAGCATTTT.

The chain links TRBV19 to TRBJ2-2; no clear D. The germline V and J ends were trimmed by 6 bases and 7 bases, with 15 bases remaining between them. CDR1 LNHDA and CDR2 SQIVND come from the germline V gene (reference sequence). The CDR3 is 14 residues long. The CDR3 DNA follows: TGTGCCAGTAGAGTCGCCGGTCAAGACGGGGAGCTGTTTTTT. Its protein is CASRVAGQDGELFF.

The chain carries TRBV16 and TRBJ1-5; TRBD1 might be the D (5 bases). CDR1 is KGHSY and CDR2 is FQNENV in the germline V gene. The V end was cut by 4 bases, the J end by 4 bases, with 11 bases between. The CDR3 loop spans 14 amino acids. The CDR3 sequence: CASSPMGENQPQHF. CDR3 coding DNA: TGTGCCAGCAGCCCCATGGGGGAAAATCAGCCCCAGCATTTT.